One sample yielded the 10 T cell receptor beta chains listed below, sequenced in a study of blood T cell repertoires in COVID-19 (dated by TCRdb to between 2020 and 2021). The method was the immunoSEQ multiplex PCR assay. The table comes from immuneACCESS by way of TCRdb, which keeps in-frame sequences with V and J called. Part of the clones is missing from these tables; in studies checked, under half for an unresolved V gene and the rest for unknown reasons. The sample has about 140,000 clones on record, more than 60% of them singletons. The leading ten clones occupy under 15% of the sample. The sample consisted of peripheral blood. The source of these receptors is a man older than 75 with acute or convalescent COVID-19.

The rearrangement joins TRBV2 to TRBJ1-5, with 9 bases identical to TRBD1. Germline V gene sequence: CDR1 SNHLY, CDR2 FYNNEI. J gave up 6 bases and V 7 bases, and 7 bases lay outside the gene matches. CDR3 size: 14 residues. CDR3 loop: CASTRQGGGQPQHF. In nucleotides, the CDR3 is TGTGCCAGCACCAGACAGGGGGGAGGTCAGCCCCAGCATTTT.

This chain links TRBV28 with TRBJ2-7, with 9 bases identical to TRBD1. The V gene's germline CDR1 is MDHEN and CDR2 SYDVKM. The V gene end was trimmed by 4 bases and the J gene end by 7 bases; junction bases not matched to a gene: 5. This CDR3 comprises 13 residues. The CDR3 DNA follows: TGTGCCAGCAGTTCACCCGGGACAGGGGAGCAGTACTTC. Protein product: CASSSPGTGEQYF.

This chain connects TRBV3-1 (or the pseudogene TRBV3-2) to TRBJ2-1, with D possibly matching TRBD2 (6 bases). The V gene lost 4 bases and the J gene lost 7 bases, with 35 bases spanning the gap. The CDR3 sequence is 21 residues long. Germline V gene lookup returns CDR1 LGHDT and CDR2 YNNKEL (reference sequence). The CDR3 DNA sequence: TGTGCCAGCAGCCCAAAACCAATAAAGGACGGGGGAACGAGCAACGAAAATGAGCAGTTCTTC. The encoded protein is CASSPKPIKDGGTSNENEQFF.

The V call is TRBV28, the J call TRBJ1-3; D call uncertain. The V and J ends lost 4 bases and 2 bases respectively, with 12 bases between them. CDR3 size: 15 residues. Per germline, CDR1 MDHEN and CDR2 SYDVKM. CDR3 coding DNA: TGTGCCAGCAGTTATCGTGGCGGAACTGGAAACACCATATATTTT. Its translation is CASSYRGGTGNTIYF.

V is TRBV6-4 and J is TRBJ2-3; D is possibly TRBD2 (6 bases). Germline V gene data show CDR1 as MRHNA and CDR2 as SNTAGT. CDR3 length equals 14 residues. V lost 3 bases and J 6 bases, leaving 13 bases between the germline ends. CDR3 loop: CASSEGGGIDTQYF. In nucleotides, the CDR3 is TGTGCCAGCAGTGAGGGAGGAGGTATTGATACGCAGTATTTT.

In its sample, this clone was seen a few times. The chain employs TRBV3-1 (or the pseudogene TRBV3-2) and TRBJ1-5; D gene unclear. Trimming took off 5 bases at V and 3 bases at J, with 14 bases between the two ends. CDR3 length: 15 residues. The germline V gene has CDR1 LGHDT and CDR2 YNNKEL (reference sequence). The CDR3 region has the DNA TGTGCCAGCAGCTTTTCGGCAGGCGTCAATCAGCCCCAGCATTTT. This translates into CASSFSAGVNQPQHF.

The chain combines TRBV5-1 with TRBJ2-5; 7 nucleotides line up with TRBD2. The CDR3 has 15 residues. Per germline, CDR1 SGHRS and CDR2 YFSETQ. With 4 bases clipped from V and 3 bases from J, the junction kept 9 bases outside the gene matches. The chain's CDR3 is CASSPTGTNEETQYF. The CDR3 coding sequence is TGCGCCAGCAGCCCCACCGGGACTAACGAAGAGACCCAGTACTTC.

The genes are TRBV11-2 and TRBJ1-2; D ambiguous. Trimming removed 0 bases at V and 0 bases at J, with 8 bases between. The CDR3 covers 15 residues. The germline gives CDR1 SGHAT, CDR2 FQNNGV. The CDR3 loop reads CASSLEAAANYGYTF. CDR3 bases: TGTGCCAGCAGCTTAGAGGCCGCAGCTAACTATGGCTACACCTTC.

The rearrangement links TRBV4-1 to TRBJ1-5, with TRBD1 matching 7 bases. Germline assignment: CDR1 MGHRA and CDR2 YSYEKL. The V gene end was trimmed by 1 base and the J gene end by 2 bases; junction bases not matched to a gene: 5. The CDR3 extends over 16 amino acids. CDR3 sequence reads: CASSQGAGGGNQPQHF. CDR3 nucleotides: TGCGCCAGCAGCCAAGGTGCAGGGGGAGGCAATCAGCCCCAGCATTTT.

The CDR3 protein is CASSLVRAPNTGELFF. The CDR3 bases are TGTGCCAGCAGCTTGGTTAGAGCCCCGAACACCGGGGAGCTGTTTTTT. The V and J genes are TRBV5-6 and TRBJ2-2; unclear D gene. The CDR3 has 16 residues. Trimming cost V 0 bases and J 0 bases, with 9 bases left between them. Germline CDR1 and CDR2: SGHDT and YYEEEE. Full variable domain (rest looked up from reference TRBV5-6 and TRBJ2-2): DAGVTQSPTHLIKTRGQQVTLRCSPKSGHDTVSWYQQALGQGPQFIFQYYEEEERQRGNFPDRFSGHQFPNYSSELNVNALLLGDSALYLCASSLVRAPNTGELFFGEGSRLTVL.